This TCR beta chain was sequenced for a study of Ad26.COV2.S vaccination and SARS-CoV-2 variants. Study at large: Trial arm assignment for the donor was COV1001 Ad26.COV2.S. Participants got Ad26.COV2.S intramuscularly, once or twice 56 days apart. Findings of the study overall: Recipients of vaccine and of placebo showed similar breadth of their non-spike TCR repertoires. Compared with placebo recipients, vaccine recipients had higher spike-specific TCR breadth.

With respect to this clone: The antigen remains undetermined.

Treatment described: roughly 18 received Ad26.COV2.S at low or high dose, single or two shots; roughly five received placebo; per-sample allocation not given. The investigators took samples on day 63 after the first vaccine or placebo injection. The CDR3 is 13 residues long. Germline assignment: CDR1 MNHEY and CDR2 SVGEGT. The V segment lost 6 bases and the J segment 4 bases; nucleotides outside the gene matches: 3. Here immunoSEQ multiplex PCR was the method, and the copy in TCRdb shows in-frame clones only, minus some. The sample has about 250,000 clones, around 90% seen once. This clonotype was sampled from a person aged 18 to 59 who received the Ad26.COV2.S COVID-19 vaccine or a placebo. The source material was peripheral blood, sampled in a trial of Ad26.COV2.S vaccine versus placebo. The V and J genes are TRBV6-2 or TRBV6-3 and TRBJ2-7; 10 nucleotides match TRBD1. CDR3 nucleotide sequence: TGTGCCAGCAGCCGGGACAGGGGTTACGAGCAGTACTTC. Translation gives CASSRDRGYEQYF.